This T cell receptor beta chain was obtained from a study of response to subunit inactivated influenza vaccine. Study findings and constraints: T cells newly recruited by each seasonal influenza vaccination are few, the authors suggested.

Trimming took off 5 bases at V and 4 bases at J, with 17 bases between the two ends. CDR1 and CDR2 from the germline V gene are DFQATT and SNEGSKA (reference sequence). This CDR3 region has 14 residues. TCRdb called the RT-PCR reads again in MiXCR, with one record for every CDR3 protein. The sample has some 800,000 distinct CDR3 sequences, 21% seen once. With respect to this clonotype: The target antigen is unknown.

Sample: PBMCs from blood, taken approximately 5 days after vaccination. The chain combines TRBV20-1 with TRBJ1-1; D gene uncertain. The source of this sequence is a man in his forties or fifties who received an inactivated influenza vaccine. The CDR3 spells CSAYLLGMSTEAFF. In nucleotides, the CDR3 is TGCAGTGCTTACCTTTTGGGAATGAGCACTGAAGCTTTCTTT.